The sample holds many counts of the clone carrying this TCR beta chain. Its antigen remains unknown. The entry originates in a study of T cells in Graves' hyperthyroidism and ophthalmopathy. Study-level findings and limits: The model foresaw ophthalmopathy a median approximately 6.1 months prior to onset.

Germline V CDR1 and CDR2: MNHEY, SMNVEV (reference sequence). CDR3 length: 15 residues. Trimming at V came to 2 bases and at J to 5 bases, leaving 3 bases not matched to a gene. TCR beta CDR3 region amplification was performed from RNA transcripts. The HTBI primer set served for first-round RT-PCR of the TCR CDR3. TCRdb fed the multiplex PCR reads into MiXCR, producing one record per CDR3 protein. The sample lists around 340,000 distinct CDR3 sequences, about a sixth seen once, with 34% in the top ten. The sequence derives from a woman aged 30 to 39 with Graves' hyperthyroidism that later progressed to Graves' ophthalmopathy. Sequenced sample: blood. This chain connects TRBV27 to TRBJ1-2; 12 bases align to TRBD1. CDR3 region: CASSLTGQGAYGYTF. CDR3 sequence (DNA): TGTGCCAGCAGTTTAACGGGACAGGGGGCTTATGGCTACACCTTC.